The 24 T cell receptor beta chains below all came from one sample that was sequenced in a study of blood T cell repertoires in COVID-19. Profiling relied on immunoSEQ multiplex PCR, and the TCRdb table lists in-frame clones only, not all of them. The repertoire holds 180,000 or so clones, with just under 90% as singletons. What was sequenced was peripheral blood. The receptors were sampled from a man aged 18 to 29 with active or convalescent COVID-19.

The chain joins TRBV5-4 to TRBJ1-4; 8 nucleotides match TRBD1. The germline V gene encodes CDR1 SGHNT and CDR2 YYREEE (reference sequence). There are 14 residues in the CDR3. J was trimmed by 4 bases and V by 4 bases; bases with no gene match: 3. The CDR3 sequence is CASSRDRSNEKLFF. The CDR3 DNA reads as TGTGCCAGCAGCCGGGACAGGAGTAATGAAAAACTGTTTTTT.

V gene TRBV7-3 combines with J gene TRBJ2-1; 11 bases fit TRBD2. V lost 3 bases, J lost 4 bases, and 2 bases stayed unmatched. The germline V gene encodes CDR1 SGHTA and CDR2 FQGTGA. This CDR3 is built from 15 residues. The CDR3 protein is CASSFGTSGYNEQFF. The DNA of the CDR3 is TGTGCCAGCAGCTTCGGGACTAGCGGTTACAATGAGCAGTTCTTC.

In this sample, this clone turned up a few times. The CDR3: CASTETGPRNNEQFF. CDR3 nucleotides: TGTGCCAGCACGGAGACAGGGCCCCGAAACAATGAGCAGTTCTTC. The chain employs TRBV3-1 (or the pseudogene TRBV3-2) and TRBJ2-1, with 7 bases matching TRBD1. Germline V gene lookup returns CDR1 LGHDT and CDR2 YNNKEL (reference sequence). Trimming removed 7 bases from V and 5 bases from J; junction bases left unmatched: 11. This CDR3 is built from 15 residues.

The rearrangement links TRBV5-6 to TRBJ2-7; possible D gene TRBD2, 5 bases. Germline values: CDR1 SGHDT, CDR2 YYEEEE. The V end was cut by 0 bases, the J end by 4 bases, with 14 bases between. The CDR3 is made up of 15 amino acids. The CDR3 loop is CASSLAGMVLYEQYF. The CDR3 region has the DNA TGTGCCAGCAGCTTGGCGGGAATGGTACTATACGAGCAGTACTTC.

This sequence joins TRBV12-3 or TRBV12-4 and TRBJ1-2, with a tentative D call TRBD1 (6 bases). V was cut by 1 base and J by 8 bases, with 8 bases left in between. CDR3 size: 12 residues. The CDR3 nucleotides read TGTGCCAGCAGTTTAGGGACAGCCGGCTACACCTTC. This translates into CASSLGTAGYTF.

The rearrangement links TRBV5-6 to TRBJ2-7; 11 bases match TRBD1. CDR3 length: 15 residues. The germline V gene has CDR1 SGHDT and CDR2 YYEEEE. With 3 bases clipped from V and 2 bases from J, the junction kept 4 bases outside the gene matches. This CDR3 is CASSSGTGGTYEQYF. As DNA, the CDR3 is TGTGCCAGCAGCTCCGGGACAGGGGGGACCTACGAGCAGTACTTC. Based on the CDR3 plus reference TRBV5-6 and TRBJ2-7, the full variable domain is DAGVTQSPTHLIKTRGQQVTLRCSPKSGHDTVSWYQQALGQGPQFIFQYYEEEERQRGNFPDRFSGHQFPNYSSELNVNALLLGDSALYLCASSSGTGGTYEQYFGPGTRLTVT.

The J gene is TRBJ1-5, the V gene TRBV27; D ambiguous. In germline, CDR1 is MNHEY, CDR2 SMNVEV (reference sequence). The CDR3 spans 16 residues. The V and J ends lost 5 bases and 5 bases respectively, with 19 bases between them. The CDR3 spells CASSPLPGSADQPQHF. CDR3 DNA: TGTGCCAGCAGTCCATTACCCGGGTCCGCCGATCAGCCCCAGCATTTT.

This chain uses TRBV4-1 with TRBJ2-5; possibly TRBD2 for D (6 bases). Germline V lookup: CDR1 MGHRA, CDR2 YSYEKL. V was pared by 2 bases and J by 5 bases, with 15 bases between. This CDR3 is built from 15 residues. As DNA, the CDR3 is TGCGCCAGCAGCCAACTTACGGGACTTTTGGAGACCCAGTACTTC. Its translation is CASSQLTGLLETQYF.

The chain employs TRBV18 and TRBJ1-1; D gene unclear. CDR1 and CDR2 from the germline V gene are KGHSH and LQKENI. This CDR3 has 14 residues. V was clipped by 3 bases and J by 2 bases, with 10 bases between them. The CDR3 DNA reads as TGTGCCAGCTCACCGCGTACGGGAAACACTGAAGCTTTCTTT. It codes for CASSPRTGNTEAFF.

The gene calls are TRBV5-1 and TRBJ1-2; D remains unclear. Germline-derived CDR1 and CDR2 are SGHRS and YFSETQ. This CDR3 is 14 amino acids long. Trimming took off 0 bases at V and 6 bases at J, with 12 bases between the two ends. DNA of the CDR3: TGCGCCAGCAGCTTGGTTGAGGGAGTCGATGGCTACACCTTC. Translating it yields CASSLVEGVDGYTF.

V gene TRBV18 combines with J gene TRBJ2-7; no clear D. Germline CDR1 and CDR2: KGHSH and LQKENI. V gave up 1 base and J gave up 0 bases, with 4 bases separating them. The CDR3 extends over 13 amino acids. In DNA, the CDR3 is TGTGCCAGCTCACCACAGAGCTCCTACGAGCAGTACTTC. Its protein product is CASSPQSSYEQYF.

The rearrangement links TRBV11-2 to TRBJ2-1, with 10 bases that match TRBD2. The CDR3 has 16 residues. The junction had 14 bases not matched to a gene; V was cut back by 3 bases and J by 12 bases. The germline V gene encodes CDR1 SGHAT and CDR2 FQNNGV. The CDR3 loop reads CASSFSRTSGPQGQFF. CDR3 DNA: TGTGCCAGCAGCTTTTCGAGGACTAGCGGCCCTCAAGGGCAGTTCTTC.

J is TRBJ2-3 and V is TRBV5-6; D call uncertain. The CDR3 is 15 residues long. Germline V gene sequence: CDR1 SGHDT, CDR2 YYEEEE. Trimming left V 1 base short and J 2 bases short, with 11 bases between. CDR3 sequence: CASSLRPRPTDTQYF. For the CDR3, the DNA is TGTGCCAGCAGCTTGAGGCCGCGGCCCACAGATACGCAGTATTTT.

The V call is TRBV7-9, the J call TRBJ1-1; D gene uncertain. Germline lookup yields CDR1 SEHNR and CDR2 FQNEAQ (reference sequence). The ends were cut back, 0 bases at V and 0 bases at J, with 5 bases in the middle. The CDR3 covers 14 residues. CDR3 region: CASSLARVNTEAFF. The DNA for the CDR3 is TGTGCCAGCAGCTTAGCCCGAGTGAACACTGAAGCTTTCTTT.

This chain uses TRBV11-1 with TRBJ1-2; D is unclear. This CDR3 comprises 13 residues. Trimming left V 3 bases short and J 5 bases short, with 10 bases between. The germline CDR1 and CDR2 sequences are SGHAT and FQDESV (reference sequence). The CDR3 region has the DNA TGTGCCAGCAGCTTGGACGGGGATTATGGCTACACCTTC. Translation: CASSLDGDYGYTF.

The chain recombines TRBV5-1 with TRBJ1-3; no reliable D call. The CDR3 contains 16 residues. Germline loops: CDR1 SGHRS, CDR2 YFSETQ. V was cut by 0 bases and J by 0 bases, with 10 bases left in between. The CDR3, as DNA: TGCGCCAGCAGCTTGGGCGACAACAACTCTGGAAACACCATATATTTT. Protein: CASSLGDNNSGNTIYF.

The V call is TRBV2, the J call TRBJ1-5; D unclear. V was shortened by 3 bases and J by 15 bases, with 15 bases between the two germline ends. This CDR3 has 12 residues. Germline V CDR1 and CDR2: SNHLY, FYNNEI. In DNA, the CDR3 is TGTGCCAGCAGTGAGACGGGGTCGGGCCTGCATTTT. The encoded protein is CASSETGSGLHF.

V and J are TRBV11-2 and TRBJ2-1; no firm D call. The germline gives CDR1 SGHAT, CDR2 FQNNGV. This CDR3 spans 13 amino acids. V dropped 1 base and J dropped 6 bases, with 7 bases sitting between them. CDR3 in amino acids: CASSLVLGNEQFF. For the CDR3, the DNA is TGTGCCAGCAGCTTAGTCCTAGGCAATGAGCAGTTCTTC.

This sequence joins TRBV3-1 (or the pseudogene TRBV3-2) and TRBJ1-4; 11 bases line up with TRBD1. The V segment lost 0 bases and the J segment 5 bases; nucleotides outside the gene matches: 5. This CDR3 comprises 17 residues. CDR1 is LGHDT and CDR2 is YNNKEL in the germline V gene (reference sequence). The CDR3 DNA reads TGTGCCAGCAGCCAAGACCCTGGGACAGGGGGGAATGAAAAACTGTTTTTT. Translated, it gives CASSQDPGTGGNEKLFF.

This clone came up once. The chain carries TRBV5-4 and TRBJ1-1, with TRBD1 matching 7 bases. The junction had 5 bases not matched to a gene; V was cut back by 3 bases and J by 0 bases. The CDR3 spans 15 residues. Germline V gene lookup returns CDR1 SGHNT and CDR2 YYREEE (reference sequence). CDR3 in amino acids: CASSSQGTLNTEAFF. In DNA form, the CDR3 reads TGTGCCAGCAGCTCACAGGGGACTTTGAACACTGAAGCTTTCTTT.

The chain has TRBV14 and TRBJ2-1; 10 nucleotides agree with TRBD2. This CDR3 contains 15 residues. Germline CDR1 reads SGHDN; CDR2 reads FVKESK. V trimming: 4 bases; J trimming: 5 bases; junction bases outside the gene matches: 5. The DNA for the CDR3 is TGTGCCAGCAGCCTACTAGCGGGGCTAAACAATGAGCAGTTCTTC. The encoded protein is CASSLLAGLNNEQFF.

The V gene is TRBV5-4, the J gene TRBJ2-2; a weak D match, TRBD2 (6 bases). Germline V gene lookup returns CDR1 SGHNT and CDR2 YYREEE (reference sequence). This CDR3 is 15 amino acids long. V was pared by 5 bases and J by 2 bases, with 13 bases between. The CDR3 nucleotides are TGTGCCAGCAGTGGTGGGGGGAGCAACACCGGGGAGCTGTTTTTT. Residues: CASSGGGSNTGELFF.

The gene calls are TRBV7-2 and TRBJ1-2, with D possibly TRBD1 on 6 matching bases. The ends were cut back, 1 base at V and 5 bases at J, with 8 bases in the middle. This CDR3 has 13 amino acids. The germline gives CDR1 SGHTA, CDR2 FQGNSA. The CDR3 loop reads CASSLETGYGYTF. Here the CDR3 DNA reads TGTGCCAGCAGCTTAGAAACAGGGTATGGCTACACCTTC. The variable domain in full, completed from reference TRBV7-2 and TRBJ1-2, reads GAGVSQSPSNKVTEKGKDVELRCDPISGHTALYWYRQSLGQGLEFLIYFQGNSAPDKSGLPSDRFSAERTGGSVSTLTIQRTQQEDSAVYLCASSLETGYGYTFGSGTRLTVV.

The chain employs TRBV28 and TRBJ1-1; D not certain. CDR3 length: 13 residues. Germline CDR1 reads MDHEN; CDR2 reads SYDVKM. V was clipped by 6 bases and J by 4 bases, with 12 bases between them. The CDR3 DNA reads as TGTGCCAGCAGCCTATTTAGGAGCACTGAAGCTTTCTTT. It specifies CASSLFRSTEAFF.